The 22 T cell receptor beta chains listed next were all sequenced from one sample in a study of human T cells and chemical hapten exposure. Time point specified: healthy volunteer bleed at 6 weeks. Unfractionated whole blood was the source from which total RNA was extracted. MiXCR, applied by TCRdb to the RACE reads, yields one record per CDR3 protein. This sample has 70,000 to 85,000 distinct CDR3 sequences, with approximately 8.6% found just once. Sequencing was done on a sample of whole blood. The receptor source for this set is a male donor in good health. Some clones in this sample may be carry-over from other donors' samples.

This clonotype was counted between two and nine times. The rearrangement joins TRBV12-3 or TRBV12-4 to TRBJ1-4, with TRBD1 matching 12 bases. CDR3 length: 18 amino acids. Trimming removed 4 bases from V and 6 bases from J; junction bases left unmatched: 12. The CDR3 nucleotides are TGTGCCAGCAGTTCTAAGTCCCGGGACAGGGGGCGAGATGAAAAACTGTTTTTT. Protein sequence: CASSSKSRDRGRDEKLFF.

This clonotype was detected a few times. CDR3 sequence reads: CASSYPGVAGFNEQFF. DNA for the CDR3: TGTGCCAGCAGCTATCCCGGAGTAGCGGGATTCAATGAGCAGTTCTTC. The chain is built from TRBV7-9 and TRBJ2-1, with TRBD2 matching 8 bases. CDR3 length equals 16 residues. With 4 bases clipped from V and 6 bases from J, the junction kept 11 bases outside the gene matches. Germline values: CDR1 SEHNR, CDR2 FQNEAQ (reference sequence). The full variable domain, with the rest looked up from reference TRBV7-9 and TRBJ2-1, is DTGVSQNPRHKITKRGQNVTFRCDPISEHNRLYWYRQTLGQGPEFLTYFQNEAQLEKSRLLSDRFSAERPKGSFSTLEIQRTEQGDSAMYLCASSYPGVAGFNEQFFGPGTRLTVL.

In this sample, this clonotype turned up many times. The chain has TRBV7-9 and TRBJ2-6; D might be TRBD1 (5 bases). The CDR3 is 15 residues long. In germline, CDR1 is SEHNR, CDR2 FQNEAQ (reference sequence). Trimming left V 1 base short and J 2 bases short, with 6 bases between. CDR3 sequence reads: CASSLVGAGANVLTF. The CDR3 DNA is TGTGCCAGCAGCTTAGTAGGGGCTGGGGCCAACGTCCTGACTTTC.

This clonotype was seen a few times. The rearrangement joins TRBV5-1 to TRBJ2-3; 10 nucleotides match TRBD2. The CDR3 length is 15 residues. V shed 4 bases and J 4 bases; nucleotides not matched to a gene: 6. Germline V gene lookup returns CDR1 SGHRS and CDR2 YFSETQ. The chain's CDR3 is CASSGLAGVADTQYF. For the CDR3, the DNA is TGCGCCAGCAGCGGGCTAGCGGGAGTCGCAGATACGCAGTATTTT.

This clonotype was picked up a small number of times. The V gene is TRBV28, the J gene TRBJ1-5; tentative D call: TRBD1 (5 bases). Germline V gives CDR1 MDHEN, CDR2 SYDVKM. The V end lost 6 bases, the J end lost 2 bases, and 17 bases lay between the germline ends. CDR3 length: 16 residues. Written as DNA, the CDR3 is TGTGCCAGCAGCATACCGAGGGGACTTGGCAATCAGCCCCAGCATTTT. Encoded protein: CASSIPRGLGNQPQHF. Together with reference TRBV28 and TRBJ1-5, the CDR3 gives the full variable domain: DVKVTQSSRYLVKRTGEKVFLECVQDMDHENMFWYRQDPGLGLRLIYFSYDVKMKEKGDIPEGYSVSREKKERFSLILESASTNQTSMYLCASSIPRGLGNQPQHFGDGTRLSIL.

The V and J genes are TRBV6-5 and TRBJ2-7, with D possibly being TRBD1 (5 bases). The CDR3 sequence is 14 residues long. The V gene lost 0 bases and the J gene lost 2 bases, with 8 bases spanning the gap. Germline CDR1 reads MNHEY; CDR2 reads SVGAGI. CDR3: CASSYSGPTYEQYF. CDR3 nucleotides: TGTGCCAGCAGTTACTCGGGGCCAACCTACGAGCAGTACTTC.

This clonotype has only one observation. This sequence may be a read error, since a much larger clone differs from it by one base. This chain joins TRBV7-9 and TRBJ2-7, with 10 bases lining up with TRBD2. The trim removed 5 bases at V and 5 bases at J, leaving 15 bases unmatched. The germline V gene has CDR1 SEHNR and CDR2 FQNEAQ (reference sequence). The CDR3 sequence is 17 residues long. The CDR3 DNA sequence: TGTGCCAGCAGCCCATCCCCCAATAGCGGGAGGCCCGACGAGCAGTACTTC. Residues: CASSPSPNSGRPDEQYF. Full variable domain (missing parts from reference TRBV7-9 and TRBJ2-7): DTGVSQNPRHKITKRGQNVTFRCDPISEHNRLYWYRQTLGQGPEFLTYFQNEAQLEKSRLLSDRFSAERPKGSFSTLEIQRTEQGDSAMYLCASSPSPNSGRPDEQYFGPGTRLTVT.

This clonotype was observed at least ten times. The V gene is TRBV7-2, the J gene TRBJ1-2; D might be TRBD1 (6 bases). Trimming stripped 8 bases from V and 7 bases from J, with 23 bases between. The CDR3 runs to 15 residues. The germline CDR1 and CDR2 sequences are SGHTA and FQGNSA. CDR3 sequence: CASGGGGVGISGYTF. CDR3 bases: TGTGCCAGCGGAGGGGGAGGGGTAGGAATCTCTGGCTACACCTTC.

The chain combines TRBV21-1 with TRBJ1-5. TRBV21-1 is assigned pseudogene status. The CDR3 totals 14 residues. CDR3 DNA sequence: TGTGCCAGCAACCCCGTCCAGGCCAATCAGCCCCAGCATTTT. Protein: CASNPVQANQPQHF.

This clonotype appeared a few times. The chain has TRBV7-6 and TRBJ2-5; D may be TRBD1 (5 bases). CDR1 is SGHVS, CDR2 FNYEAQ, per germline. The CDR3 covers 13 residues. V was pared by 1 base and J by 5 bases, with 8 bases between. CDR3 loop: CASSLGRAETQYF. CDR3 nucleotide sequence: TGTGCCAGCAGCTTAGGCAGGGCCGAGACCCAGTACTTC.

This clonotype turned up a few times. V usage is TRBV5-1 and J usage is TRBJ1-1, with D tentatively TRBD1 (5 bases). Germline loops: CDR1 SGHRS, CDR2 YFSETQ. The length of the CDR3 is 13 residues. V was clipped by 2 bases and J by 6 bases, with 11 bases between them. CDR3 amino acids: CASSFKGLPEAFF. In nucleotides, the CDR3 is TGCGCCAGCAGCTTTAAGGGGCTCCCTGAAGCTTTCTTT.

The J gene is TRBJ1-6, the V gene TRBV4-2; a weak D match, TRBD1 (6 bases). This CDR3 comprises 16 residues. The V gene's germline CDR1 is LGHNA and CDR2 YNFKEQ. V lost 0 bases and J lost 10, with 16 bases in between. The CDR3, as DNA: TGTGCCAGCAGCCAAGACCCAGGGGAGGGGGTCTCACCCCTCCACTTT. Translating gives CASSQDPGEGVSPLHF.

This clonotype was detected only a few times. This chain's CDR3 is CASSSLAGGYEQYF. The CDR3 DNA sequence: TGTGCCAGCAGCTCCTTAGCGGGAGGGTACGAGCAGTACTTC. This chain uses TRBV7-9 with TRBJ2-7, with 11 nucleotides matching TRBD2. Germline V lookup: CDR1 SEHNR, CDR2 FQNEAQ (reference sequence). This CDR3 spans 14 amino acids. The V gene end was trimmed by 4 bases and the J gene end by 4 bases; junction bases not matched to a gene: 3. Filled out from reference TRBV7-9 and TRBJ2-7, the complete variable domain reads DTGVSQNPRHKITKRGQNVTFRCDPISEHNRLYWYRQTLGQGPEFLTYFQNEAQLEKSRLLSDRFSAERPKGSFSTLEIQRTEQGDSAMYLCASSSLAGGYEQYFGPGTRLTVT.

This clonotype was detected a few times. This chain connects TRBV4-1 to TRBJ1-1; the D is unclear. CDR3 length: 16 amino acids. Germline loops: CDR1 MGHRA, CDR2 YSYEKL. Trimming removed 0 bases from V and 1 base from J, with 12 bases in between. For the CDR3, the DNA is TGCGCCAGCAGCCAAGATATATCAGTTGGGAACACTGAAGCTTTCTTT. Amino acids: CASSQDISVGNTEAFF.

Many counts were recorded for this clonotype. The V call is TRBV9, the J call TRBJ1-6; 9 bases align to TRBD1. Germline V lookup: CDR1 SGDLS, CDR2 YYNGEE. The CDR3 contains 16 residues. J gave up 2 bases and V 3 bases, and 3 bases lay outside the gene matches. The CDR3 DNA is TGTGCCAGCAGCGCGGACAGGGGACCCTATAATTCACCCCTCCACTTT. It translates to CASSADRGPYNSPLHF.

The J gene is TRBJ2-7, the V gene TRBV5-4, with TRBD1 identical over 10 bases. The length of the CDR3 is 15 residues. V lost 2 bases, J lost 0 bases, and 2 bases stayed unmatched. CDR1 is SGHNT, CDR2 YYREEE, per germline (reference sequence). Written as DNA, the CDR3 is TGTGCCAGCAGCTTAAGACAGGGGGCCTCCTACGAGCAGTACTTC. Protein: CASSLRQGASYEQYF.

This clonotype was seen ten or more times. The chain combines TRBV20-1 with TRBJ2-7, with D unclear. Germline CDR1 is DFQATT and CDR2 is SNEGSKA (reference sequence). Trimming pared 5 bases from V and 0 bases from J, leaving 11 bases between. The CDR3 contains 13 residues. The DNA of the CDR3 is TGCAGTGCTGTTCGGATGTTCTCCTACGAGCAGTACTTC. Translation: CSAVRMFSYEQYF.

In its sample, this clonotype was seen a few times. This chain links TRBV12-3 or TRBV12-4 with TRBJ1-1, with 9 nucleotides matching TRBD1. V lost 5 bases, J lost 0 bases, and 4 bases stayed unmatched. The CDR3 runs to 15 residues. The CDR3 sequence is CASSTYRGLNTEAFF. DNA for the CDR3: TGTGCCAGCAGTACCTACAGGGGGCTGAACACTGAAGCTTTCTTT.

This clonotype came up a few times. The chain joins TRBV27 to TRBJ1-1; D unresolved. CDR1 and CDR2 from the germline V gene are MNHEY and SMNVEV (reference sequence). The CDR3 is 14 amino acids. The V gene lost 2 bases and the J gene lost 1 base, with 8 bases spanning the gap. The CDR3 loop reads CASSLRDPNTEAFF. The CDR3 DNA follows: TGTGCCAGCAGTTTACGCGATCCGAACACTGAAGCTTTCTTT.

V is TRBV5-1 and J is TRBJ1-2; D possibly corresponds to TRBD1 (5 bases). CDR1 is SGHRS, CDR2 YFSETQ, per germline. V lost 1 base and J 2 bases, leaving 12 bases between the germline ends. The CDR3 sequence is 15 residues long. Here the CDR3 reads CASSLIQGTNYGYTF. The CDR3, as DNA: TGCGCCAGCAGCTTGATTCAGGGAACAAACTATGGCTACACCTTC.

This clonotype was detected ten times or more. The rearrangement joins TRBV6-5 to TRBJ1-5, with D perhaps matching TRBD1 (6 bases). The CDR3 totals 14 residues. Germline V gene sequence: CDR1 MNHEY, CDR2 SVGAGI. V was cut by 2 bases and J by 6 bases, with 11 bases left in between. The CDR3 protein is CASSYGGAGQPQHF. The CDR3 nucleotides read TGTGCCAGCAGTTACGGGGGGGCAGGTCAGCCCCAGCATTTT.

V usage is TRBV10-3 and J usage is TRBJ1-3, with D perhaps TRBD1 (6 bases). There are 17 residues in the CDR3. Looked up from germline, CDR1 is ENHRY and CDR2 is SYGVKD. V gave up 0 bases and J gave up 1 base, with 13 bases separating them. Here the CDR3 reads CAISESSWGASGNTIYF. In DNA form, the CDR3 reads TGTGCCATCAGTGAGTCGTCTTGGGGGGCGTCTGGAAACACCATATATTTT.